This T cell receptor (beta chain) was sequenced during a study of T cells in Graves' hyperthyroidism and ophthalmopathy. Template material for amplifying TCR beta CDR3 regions consisted of RNA transcripts. Researchers ran a first-round RT-PCR on the TCR CDR3 using the HTBI primer set. Via MiXCR, TCRdb re-called the multiplex PCR reads, giving one row per CDR3 protein. The sample yields 530,000 or so distinct CDR3 sequences, 35% to 55% seen once. Per the germline V gene, CDR1 is ENHRY and CDR2 is SYGVKD. The V end lost 4 bases, the J end lost 7 bases, and 17 bases lay between the germline ends. The CDR3 has 14 residues.

The rearrangement links TRBV10-3 to TRBJ2-7, with D perhaps being TRBD1 or TRBD2 (5 bases each). The sequencing sample was made of peripheral blood or thyroid tissue (not recorded which). The sequence came from a woman under 30 with Graves' hyperthyroidism. CDR3 nucleotide sequence: TGTGCCATCAGTGCCCGGGGCGATTACAATGAGCAGTACTTC. Its protein is CAISARGDYNEQYF.